This TCR beta chain was recorded in a study of shared clonotypes between healthy human individuals. With respect to this clone: The antigen remains undetermined.

Study outcomes and limitations: Blood was the sole source, and tissue repertoires probably differ.

The CDR3 loop spans 13 amino acids. Germline CDR1 is SQVTM and CDR2 is ANQGSEA. The germline V and J ends were trimmed by 1 base and 0 bases, with 7 bases remaining between them. Naive CD8 cells lacked CD45RO and underwent positive selection for CCR7, leaving out terminally differentiated effector memory CD45RA+ cells. TCRdb's table, derived via immunoSEQ multiplex PCR, lists solely in-frame clones and lacks some. The repertoire holds over 2,000,000 clones, with 93% as singletons. Source material: naive CD8+ T cells from PBMCs. V gene TRBV29-1 combines with J gene TRBJ2-7, with D unclear. The sequence was collected from a man aged 18 to 30 in good health. Some clones in this sample may be carry-over from other donors' samples. The CDR3 DNA reads as TGCAGCGTTGAAGGCAGGAACTCCTACGAGCAGTACTTC. Translating it yields CSVEGRNSYEQYF.